This T cell receptor beta chain was captured by sequencing in a study of blood T cells in healthy people across ages. Overall study findings and caveats: When one million T cells were used, diversity estimates were thought to be underestimates.

With a J-beta primer mix and a sample-barcoded 5' primer, a second PCR ran roughly 6 to 11 cycles. TCRdb ran MiXCR on the 5' RACE reads and lists one entry per CDR3 protein. The sample lists about 1.4 million distinct CDR3 sequences; 59% were seen once. This clonotype has more than one count but fewer than ten. Its target is not known. Source material: blood. The clonotype comes from a man between 18 and 29 years old in good health.

CDR3 residues: CASSVRTSWGDTQYF. The DNA for the CDR3 is TGTGCCAGCAGTGTGCGGACTAGTTGGGGAGATACGCAGTATTTT. This sequence joins TRBV25-1 and TRBJ2-3; 7 nucleotides agree with TRBD2. The germline CDR1 and CDR2 sequences are MGHDK and SYGVNS. This CDR3 is 15 amino acids long. J gave up 5 bases and V 4 bases, and 9 bases lay outside the gene matches. The full variable domain, in which reference TRBV25-1 and TRBJ2-3 provide the parts outside the CDR3, is EADIYQTPRYLVIGTGKKITLECSQTMGHDKMYWYQQDPGMELHLIHYSYGVNSTEKGDLSSESTVSRIRTEHFPLTLESARPSHTSQYLCASSVRTSWGDTQYFGPGTRLTVL.